What follows is one T cell receptor beta chain and its context. These data come from a study of blood T cell repertoires in COVID-19. About the research overall: T cells, B-cell-depleted T cells, or PBMCs provided the cDNA or gDNA that served as material.

The repertoire was sequenced with immunoSEQ multiplex PCR; TCRdb's copy has only in-frame clones and lacks some. The sample carries roughly 85,000 clones, 86% recorded once. V dropped 4 bases and J dropped 5; count of bases not matched to a gene: 13. From germline, CDR1 is SGHRS and CDR2 YFSETQ. CDR3 length equals 18 residues. The genes are TRBV5-1 and TRBJ2-5, with TRBD2 matching over 14 bases. This receptor was obtained from a man aged 45 to 65 with active or convalescent COVID-19. The sequencing sample was made of peripheral blood. Here the CDR3 DNA reads TGCGCCAGCAGCGATGGACTAGCGGGAGGCACATCCCAGGAGACCCAGTACTTC. Its translation is CASSDGLAGGTSQETQYF.